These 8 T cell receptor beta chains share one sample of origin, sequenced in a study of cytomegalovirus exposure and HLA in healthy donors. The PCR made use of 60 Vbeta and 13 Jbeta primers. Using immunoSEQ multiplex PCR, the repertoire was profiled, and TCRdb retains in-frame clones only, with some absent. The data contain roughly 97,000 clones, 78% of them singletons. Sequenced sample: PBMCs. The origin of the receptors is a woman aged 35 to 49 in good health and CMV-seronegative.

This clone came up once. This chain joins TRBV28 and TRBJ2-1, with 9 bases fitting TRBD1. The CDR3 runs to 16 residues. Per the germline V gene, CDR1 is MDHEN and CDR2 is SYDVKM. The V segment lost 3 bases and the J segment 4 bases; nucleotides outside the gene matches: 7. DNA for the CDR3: TGTGCCAGCAGTTTTTTACAGGGGGCCATGTACAATGAGCAGTTCTTC. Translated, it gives CASSFLQGAMYNEQFF.

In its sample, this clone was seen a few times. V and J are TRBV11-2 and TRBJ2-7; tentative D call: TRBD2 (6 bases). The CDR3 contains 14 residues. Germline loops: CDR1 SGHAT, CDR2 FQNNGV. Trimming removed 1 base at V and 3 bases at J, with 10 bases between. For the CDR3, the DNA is TGTGCCAGCAGCTTAGCCGGGAGAAGCTACGAGCAGTACTTC. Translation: CASSLAGRSYEQYF.

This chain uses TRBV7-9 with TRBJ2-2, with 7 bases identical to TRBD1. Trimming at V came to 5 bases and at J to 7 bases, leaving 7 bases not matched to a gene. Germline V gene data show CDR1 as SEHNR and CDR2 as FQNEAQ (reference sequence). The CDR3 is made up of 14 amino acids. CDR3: CASSLLQGYGELFF. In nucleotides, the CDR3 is TGTGCCAGCAGCCTTCTACAGGGGTACGGGGAGCTGTTTTTT.

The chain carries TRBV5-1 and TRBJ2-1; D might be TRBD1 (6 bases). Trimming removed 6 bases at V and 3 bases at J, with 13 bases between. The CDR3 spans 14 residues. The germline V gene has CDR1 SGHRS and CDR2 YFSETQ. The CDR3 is CASTQTGYYNEQFF. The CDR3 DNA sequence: TGCGCCAGCACACAGACAGGCTACTACAATGAGCAGTTCTTC.

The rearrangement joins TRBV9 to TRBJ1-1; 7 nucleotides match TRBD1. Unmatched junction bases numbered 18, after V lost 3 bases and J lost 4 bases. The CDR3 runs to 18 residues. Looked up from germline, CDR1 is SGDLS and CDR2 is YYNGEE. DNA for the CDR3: TGTGCCAGCAGCGCTCCTCCGGGACAGACACCCGATGGCACTGAAGCTTTCTTT. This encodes CASSAPPGQTPDGTEAFF. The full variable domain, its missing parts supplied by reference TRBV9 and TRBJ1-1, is DSGVTQTPKHLITATGQRVTLRCSPRSGDLSVYWYQQSLDQGLQFLIQYYNGEERAKGNILERFSAQQFPDLHSELNLSSLELGDSALYFCASSAPPGQTPDGTEAFFGQGTRLTVV.

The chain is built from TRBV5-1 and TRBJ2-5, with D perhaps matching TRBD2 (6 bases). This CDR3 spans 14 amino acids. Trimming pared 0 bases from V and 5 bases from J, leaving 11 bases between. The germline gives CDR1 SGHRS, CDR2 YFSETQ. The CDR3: CASSLAGDSETQYF. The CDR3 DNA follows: TGCGCCAGCAGCTTGGCGGGAGATAGCGAGACCCAGTACTTC.

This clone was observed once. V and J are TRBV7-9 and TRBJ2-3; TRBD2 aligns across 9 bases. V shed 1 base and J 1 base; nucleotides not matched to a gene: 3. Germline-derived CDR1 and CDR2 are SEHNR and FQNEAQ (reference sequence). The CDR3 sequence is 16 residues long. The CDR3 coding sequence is TGTGCCAGCAGCTTAGGACTAGCGGCCGGCACAGATACGCAGTATTTT. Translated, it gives CASSLGLAAGTDTQYF.

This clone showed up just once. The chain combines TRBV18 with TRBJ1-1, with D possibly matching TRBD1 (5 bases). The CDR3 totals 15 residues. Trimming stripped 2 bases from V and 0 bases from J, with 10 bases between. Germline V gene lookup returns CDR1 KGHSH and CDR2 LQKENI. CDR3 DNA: TGTGCCAGCTCACCAGCTTGGGGCATGAACACTGAAGCTTTCTTT. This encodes CASSPAWGMNTEAFF. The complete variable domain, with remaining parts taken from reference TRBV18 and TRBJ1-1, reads NAGVMQNPRHLVRRRGQEARLRCSPMKGHSHVYWYRQLPEEGLKFMVYLQKENIIDESGMPKERFSAEFPKEGPSILRIQQVVRGDSAAYFCASSPAWGMNTEAFFGQGTRLTVV.